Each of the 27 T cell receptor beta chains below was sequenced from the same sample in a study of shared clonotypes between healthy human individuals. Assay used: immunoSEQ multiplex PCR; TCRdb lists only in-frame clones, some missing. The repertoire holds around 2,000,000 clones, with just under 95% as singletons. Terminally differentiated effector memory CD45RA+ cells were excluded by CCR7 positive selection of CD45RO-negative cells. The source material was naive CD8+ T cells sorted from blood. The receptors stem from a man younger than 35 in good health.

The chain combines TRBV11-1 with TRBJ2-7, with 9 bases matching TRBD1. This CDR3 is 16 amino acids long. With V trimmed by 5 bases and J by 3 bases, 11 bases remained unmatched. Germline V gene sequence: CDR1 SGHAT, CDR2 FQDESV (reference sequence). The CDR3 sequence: CASSVSTGTGLYEQYF. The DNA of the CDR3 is TGTGCCAGCAGCGTCTCGACCGGGACAGGGCTCTACGAGCAGTACTTC. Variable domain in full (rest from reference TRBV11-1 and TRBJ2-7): EAEVAQSPRYKITEKSQAVAFWCDPISGHATLYWYRQILGQGPELLVQFQDESVVDDSQLPKDRFSAERLKGVDSTLKIQPAELGDSAMYLCASSVSTGTGLYEQYFGPGTRLTVT.

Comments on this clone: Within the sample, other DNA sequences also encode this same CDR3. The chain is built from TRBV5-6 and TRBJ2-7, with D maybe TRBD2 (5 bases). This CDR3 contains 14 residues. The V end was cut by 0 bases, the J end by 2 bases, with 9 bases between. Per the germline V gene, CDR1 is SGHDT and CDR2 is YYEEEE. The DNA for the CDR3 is TGTGCCAGCAGCTTGGGCGGGTCTCCCTACGAGCAGTACTTC. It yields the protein CASSLGGSPYEQYF.

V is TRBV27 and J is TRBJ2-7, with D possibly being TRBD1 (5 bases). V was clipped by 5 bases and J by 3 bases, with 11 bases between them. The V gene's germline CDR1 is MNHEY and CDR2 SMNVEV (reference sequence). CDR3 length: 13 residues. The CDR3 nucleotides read TGTGCCAGCAGTCCGCAGACAGTCTACGAGCAGTACTTC. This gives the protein CASSPQTVYEQYF.

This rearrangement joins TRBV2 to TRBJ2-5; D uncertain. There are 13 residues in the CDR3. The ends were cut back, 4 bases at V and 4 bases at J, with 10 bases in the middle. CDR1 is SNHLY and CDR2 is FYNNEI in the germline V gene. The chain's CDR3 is CASSGLLLETQYF. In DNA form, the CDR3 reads TGTGCCAGCAGTGGACTTCTCTTAGAGACCCAGTACTTC. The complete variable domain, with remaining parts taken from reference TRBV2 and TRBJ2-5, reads EPEVTQTPSHQVTQMGQEVILRCVPISNHLYFYWYRQILGQKVEFLVSFYNNEISEKSEIFDDQFSVERPDGSNFTLKIRSTKLEDSAMYFCASSGLLLETQYFGPGTRLLVL.

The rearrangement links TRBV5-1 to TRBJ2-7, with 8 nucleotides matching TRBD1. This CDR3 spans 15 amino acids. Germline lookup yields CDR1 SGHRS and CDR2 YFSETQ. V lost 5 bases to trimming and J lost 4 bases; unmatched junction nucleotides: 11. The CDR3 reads CASRAASGTGYEQYF. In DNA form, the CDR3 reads TGCGCCAGCAGAGCAGCCTCCGGGACAGGATACGAGCAGTACTTC.

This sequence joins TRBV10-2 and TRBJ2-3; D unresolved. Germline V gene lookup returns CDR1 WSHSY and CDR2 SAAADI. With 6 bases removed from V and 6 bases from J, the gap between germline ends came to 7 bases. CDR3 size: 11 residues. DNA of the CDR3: TGCGCCAGCAGAGGCCGGGATACGCAGTATTTT. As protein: CASRGRDTQYF.

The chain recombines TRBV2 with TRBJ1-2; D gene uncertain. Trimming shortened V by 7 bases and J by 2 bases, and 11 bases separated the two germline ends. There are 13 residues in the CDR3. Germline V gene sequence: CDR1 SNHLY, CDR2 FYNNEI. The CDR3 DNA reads TGTGCCAGCATCCCAGAGGGCAACTATGGCTACACCTTC. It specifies CASIPEGNYGYTF.

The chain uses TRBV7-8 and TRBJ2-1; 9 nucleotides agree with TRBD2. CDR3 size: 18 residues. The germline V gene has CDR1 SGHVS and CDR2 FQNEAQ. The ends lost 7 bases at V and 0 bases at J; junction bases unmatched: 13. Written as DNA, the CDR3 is TGTGCCAGCACGTTAGGGCTAGCGGGATCCTACTCCTACAATGAGCAGTTCTTC. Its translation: CASTLGLAGSYSYNEQFF.

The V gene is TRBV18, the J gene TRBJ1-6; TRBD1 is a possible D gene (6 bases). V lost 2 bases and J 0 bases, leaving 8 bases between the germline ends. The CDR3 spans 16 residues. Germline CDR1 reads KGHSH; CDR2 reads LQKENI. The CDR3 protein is CASSPSDSSYNSPLHF. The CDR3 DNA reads TGTGCCAGCTCACCATCGGACAGCTCCTATAATTCACCCCTCCACTTT.

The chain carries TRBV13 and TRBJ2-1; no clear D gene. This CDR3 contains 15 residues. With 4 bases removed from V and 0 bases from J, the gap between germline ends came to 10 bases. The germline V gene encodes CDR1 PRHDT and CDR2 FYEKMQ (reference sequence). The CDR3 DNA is TGTGCCAGCAGCTCCGGGCCCAGCTCCTACAATGAGCAGTTCTTC. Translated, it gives CASSSGPSSYNEQFF. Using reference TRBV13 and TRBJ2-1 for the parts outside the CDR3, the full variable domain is AAGVIQSPRHLIKEKRETATLKCYPIPRHDTVYWYQQGPGQDPQFLISFYEKMQSDKGSIPDRFSAQQFSDYHSELNMSSLELGDSALYFCASSSGPSSYNEQFFGPGTRLTVL.

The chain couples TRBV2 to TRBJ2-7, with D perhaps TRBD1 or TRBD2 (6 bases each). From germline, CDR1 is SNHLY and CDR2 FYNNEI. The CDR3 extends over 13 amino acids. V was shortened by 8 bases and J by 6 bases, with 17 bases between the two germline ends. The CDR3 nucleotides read TGTGCCAGCCCGGGGGCCAGGGTCGGCGAGCAGTACTTC. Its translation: CASPGARVGEQYF.

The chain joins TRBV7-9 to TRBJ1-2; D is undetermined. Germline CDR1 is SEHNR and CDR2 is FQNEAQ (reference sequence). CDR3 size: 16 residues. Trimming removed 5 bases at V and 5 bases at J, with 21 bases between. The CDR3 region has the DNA TGTGCCAGCAGCCCCCATGATTGGGATTCAGGTTATGGCTACACCTTC. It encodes CASSPHDWDSGYGYTF.

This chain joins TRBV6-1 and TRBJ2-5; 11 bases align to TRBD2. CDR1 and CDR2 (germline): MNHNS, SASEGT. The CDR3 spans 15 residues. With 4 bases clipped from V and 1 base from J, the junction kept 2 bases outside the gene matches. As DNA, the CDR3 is TGTGCCAGCAGTGGACTAGCGGGGACCCAAGAGACCCAGTACTTC. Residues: CASSGLAGTQETQYF.

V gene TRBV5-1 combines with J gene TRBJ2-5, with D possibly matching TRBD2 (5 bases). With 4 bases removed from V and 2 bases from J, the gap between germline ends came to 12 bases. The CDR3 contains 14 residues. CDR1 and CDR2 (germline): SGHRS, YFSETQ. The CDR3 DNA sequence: TGCGCCAGCAGCCACCGTACGGGGCAAGAGACCCAGTACTTC. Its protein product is CASSHRTGQETQYF. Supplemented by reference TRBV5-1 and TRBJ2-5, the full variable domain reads KAGVTQTPRYLIKTRGQQVTLSCSPISGHRSVSWYQQTPGQGLQFLFEYFSETQRNKGNFPGRFSGRQFSNSRSEMNVSTLELGDSALYLCASSHRTGQETQYFGPGTRLLVL.

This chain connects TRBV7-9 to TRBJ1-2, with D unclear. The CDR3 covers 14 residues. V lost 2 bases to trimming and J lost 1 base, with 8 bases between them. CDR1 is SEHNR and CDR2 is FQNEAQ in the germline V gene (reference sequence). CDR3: CASSLWRNNYGYTF. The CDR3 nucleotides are TGTGCCAGCAGCTTATGGAGAAATAACTATGGCTACACCTTC.

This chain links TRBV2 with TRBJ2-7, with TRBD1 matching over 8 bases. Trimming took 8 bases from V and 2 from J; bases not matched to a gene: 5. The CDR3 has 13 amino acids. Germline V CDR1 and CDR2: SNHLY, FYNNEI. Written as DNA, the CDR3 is TGTGCCAGCGGGGGACAGGAGGCCTACGAGCAGTACTTC. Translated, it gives CASGGQEAYEQYF.

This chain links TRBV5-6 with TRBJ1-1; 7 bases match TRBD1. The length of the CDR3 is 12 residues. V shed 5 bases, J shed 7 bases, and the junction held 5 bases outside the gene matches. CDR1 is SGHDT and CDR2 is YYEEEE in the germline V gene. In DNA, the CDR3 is TGTGCCAGCAGTCGGACAGGAAATGAAGCTTTCTTT. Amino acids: CASSRTGNEAFF.

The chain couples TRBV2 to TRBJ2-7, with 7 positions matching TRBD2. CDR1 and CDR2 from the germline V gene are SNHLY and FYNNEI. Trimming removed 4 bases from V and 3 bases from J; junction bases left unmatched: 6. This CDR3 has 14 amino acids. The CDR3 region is CASSGEGAGYEQYF. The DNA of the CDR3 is TGTGCCAGCAGTGGGGAGGGAGCGGGCTACGAGCAGTACTTC.

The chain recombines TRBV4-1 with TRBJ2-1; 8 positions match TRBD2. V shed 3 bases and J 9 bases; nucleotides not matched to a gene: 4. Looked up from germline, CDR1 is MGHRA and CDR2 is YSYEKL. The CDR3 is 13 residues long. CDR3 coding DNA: TGCGCCAGCAGCCAGTACGGGACTAGTGAGCAGTTCTTC. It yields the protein CASSQYGTSEQFF.

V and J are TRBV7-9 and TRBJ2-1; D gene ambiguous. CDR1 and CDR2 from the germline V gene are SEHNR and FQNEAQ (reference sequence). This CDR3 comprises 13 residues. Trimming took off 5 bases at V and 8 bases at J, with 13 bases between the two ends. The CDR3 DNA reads TGTGCCAGCAGCCTCCCATTTGAGGATGAGCAGTTCTTC. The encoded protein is CASSLPFEDEQFF.

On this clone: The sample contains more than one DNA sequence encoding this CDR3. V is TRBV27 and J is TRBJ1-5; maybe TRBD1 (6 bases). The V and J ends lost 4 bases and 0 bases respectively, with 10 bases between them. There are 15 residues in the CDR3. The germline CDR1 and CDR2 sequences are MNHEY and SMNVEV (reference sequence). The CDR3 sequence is CASSSGQFSNQPQHF. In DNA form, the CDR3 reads TGTGCCAGCAGTTCAGGACAGTTTAGCAATCAGCCCCAGCATTTT.

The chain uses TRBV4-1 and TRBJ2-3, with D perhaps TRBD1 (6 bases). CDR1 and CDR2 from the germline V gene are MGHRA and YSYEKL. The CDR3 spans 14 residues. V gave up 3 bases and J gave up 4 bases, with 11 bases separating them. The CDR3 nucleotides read TGCGCCAGCAGCCACTTAACAGGGTCAGATACGCAGTATTTT. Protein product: CASSHLTGSDTQYF.

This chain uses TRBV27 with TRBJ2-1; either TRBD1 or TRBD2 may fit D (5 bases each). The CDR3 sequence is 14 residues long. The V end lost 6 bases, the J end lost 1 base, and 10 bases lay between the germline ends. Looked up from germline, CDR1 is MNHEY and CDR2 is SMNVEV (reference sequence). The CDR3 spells CASRGTASYNEQFF. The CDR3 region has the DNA TGTGCCAGCAGAGGGACCGCTTCCTACAATGAGCAGTTCTTC.

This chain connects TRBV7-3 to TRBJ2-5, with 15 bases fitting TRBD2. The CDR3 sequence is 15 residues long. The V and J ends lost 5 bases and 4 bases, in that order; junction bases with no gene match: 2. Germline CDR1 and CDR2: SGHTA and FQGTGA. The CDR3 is CASSAGLAGGETQYF. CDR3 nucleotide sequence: TGTGCCAGCAGCGCGGGACTAGCGGGGGGAGAGACCCAGTACTTC.

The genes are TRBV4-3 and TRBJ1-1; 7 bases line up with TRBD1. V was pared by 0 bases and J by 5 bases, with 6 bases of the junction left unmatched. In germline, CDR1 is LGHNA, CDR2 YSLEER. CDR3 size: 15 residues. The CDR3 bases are TGCGCCAGCAGCCAAGATCGACAGGGCATGACTGAAGCTTTCTTT. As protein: CASSQDRQGMTEAFF.

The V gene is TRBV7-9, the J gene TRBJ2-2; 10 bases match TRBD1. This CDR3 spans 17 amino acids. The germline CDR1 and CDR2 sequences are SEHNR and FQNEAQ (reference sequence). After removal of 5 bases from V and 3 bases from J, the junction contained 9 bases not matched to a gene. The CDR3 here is CASSLSPGQGYTGELFF. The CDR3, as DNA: TGTGCCAGCAGCCTCTCACCGGGACAGGGGTACACCGGGGAGCTGTTTTTT.

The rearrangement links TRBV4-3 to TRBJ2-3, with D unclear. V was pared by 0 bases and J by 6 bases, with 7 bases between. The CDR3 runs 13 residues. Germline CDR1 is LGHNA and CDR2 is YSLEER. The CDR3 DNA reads TGCGCCAGCAGCCAAGAGGTTGTGGATACGCAGTATTTT. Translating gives CASSQEVVDTQYF.